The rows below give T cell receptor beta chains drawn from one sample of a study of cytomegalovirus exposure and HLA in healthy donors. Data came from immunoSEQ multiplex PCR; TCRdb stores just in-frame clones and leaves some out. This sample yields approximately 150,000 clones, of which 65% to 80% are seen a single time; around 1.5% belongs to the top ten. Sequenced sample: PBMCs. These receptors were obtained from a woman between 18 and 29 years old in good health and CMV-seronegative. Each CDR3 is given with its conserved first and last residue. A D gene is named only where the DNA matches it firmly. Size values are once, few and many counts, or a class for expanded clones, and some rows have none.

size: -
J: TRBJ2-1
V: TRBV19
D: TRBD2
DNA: TGTGCCAGTAGTAACGGGAGGCGGTACAATGAGCAGTTCTTC
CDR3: CASSNGRRYNEQFF

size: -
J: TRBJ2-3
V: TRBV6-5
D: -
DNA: TGTGCCAGCAGTTACGTGAGGACTAGCACAGATACGCAGTATTTT
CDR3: CASSYVRTSTDTQYF

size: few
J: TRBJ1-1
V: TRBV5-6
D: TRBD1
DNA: TGTGCCAGCAGCTTGACGACAGGGTGGGACACTGAAGCTTTCTTT
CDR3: CASSLTTGWDTEAFF

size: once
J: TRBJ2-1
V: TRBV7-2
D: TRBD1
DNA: TGTGCCAGCAGCTCTCCACGGGGACAGGGAAATGAGCAGTTCTTC
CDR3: CASSSPRGQGNEQFF

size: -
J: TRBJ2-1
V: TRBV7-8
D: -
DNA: TGTGCCAGCAGCTTGCAGGGGCTCAATGAGCAGTTCTTC
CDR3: CASSLQGLNEQFF

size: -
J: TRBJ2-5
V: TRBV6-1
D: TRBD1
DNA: TGTGCCAGCAGCCGGACAGGGAGGGAGACCCAGTACTTC
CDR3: CASSRTGRETQYF

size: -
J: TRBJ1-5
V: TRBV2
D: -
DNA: TGTGCCAGCAGTGGGGTAGCACTTGACAGCTATAGCAATCAGCCCCAGCATTTT
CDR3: CASSGVALDSYSNQPQHF

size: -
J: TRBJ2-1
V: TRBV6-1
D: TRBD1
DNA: TGTGCCAGCAGTGAATCGACAGGGGGCGTGGTGCAGTTCTTC
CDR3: CASSESTGGVVQFF

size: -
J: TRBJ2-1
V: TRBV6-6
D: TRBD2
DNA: TGTGCCAGCAGTACCAGCGGGAAGATGTACAATGAGCAGTTCTTC
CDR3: CASSTSGKMYNEQFF

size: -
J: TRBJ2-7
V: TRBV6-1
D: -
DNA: TGTGCCAGCAGTGAAGCGAGAGGGAAAGGGGAGCAGTACTTC
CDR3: CASSEARGKGEQYF

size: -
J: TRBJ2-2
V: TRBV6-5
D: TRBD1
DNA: TGTGCCGGCAACACGACAGGGTGGGACACCGGGGAGCTGTTTTTT
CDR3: CAGNTTGWDTGELFF

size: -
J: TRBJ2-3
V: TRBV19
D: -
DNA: TGTGCCAGTAGTGTTACCGGGACTGTCACAGATACGCAGTATTTT
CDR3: CASSVTGTVTDTQYF

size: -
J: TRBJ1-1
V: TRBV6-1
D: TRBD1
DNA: TGTGCCAGCAGGCCGTATAGGGGGCACACTGAAGCTTTCTTT
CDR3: CASRPYRGHTEAFF

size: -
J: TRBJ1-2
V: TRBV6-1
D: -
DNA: TGTGCCAGCAGTGAAAACAGGGCCGGCTACACCTTC
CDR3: CASSENRAGYTF

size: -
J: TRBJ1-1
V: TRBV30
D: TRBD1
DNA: TGTGCCGGCTGCCGACAGGGGAACACTGAAGCTTTCTTT
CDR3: CAGCRQGNTEAFF

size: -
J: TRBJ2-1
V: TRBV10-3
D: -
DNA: TGTGCCACCCGAGACAGCTCCTTTAACGATGAGCAGTTCTTC
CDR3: CATRDSSFNDEQFF

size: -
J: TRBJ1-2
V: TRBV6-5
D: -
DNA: TGTGCCAGCAGTTACCAGGGCTTGAGGGGCTACACCTTC
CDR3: CASSYQGLRGYTF

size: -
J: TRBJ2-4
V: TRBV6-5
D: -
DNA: TGTGCCAGCAGTTTCGATTGGGGAGACAAAAACATTCAGTACTTC
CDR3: CASSFDWGDKNIQYF

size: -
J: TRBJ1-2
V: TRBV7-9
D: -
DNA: TGTGCCAGCAGCTTAGATAGGGGCGGCTACACCTTC
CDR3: CASSLDRGGYTF

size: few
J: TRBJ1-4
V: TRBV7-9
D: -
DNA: TGTGCCAGCAGCTTAGCAAGGGCGGGGTTCGAAAAACTGTTTTTT
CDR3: CASSLARAGFEKLFF

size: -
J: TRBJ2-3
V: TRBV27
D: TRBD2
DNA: TGTGCCAGCAGTTGGAGTAGCGGGACCACAGATACGCAGTATTTT
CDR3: CASSWSSGTTDTQYF

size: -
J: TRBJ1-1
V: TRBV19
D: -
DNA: TGTGCCAGTAGTATAGTGAGGGCAGGGAGGGCTGAAGCTTTCTTT
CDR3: CASSIVRAGRAEAFF

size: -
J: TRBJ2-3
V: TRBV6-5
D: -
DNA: TGTGCCAGCAGCTCTGGGCCCTACACAGATACGCAGTATTTT
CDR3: CASSSGPYTDTQYF

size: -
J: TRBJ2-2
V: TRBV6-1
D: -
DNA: TGTGCCAGCAGTGAGCAGACCGGGGAGCTGTTTTTT
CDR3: CASSEQTGELFF

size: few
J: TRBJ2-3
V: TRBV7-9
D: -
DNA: TGTGCCAGCAGCTTAGAAAAGCGGGCAGATACGCAGTATTTT
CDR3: CASSLEKRADTQYF

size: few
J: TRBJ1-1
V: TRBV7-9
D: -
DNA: TGTGCCAGCAGCTCAACTGGGGAGGGCACTGAAGCTTTCTTT
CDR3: CASSSTGEGTEAFF

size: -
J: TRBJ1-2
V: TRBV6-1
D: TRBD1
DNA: TGTGCCAGCAGCCTGACAGGGGATGGTGGCTACACCTTC
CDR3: CASSLTGDGGYTF

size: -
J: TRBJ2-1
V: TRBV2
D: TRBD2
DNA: TGTGCCGACGCTACGGGACTAGCGGCAAATGAGCAGTTCTTC
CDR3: CADATGLAANEQFF

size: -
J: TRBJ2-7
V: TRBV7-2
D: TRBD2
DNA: TGTGCCAGCAGCCTCAACCCGACTAGCTCCCACGAGCAGTACTTC
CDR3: CASSLNPTSSHEQYF

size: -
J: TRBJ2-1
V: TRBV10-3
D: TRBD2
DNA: TGTGCCATCAGTGGGACTAGCGGCAATGAGCAGTTCTTC
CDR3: CAISGTSGNEQFF

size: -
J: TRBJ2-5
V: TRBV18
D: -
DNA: TGTGCCAGCTCACCAGGTACGGGGATCCAGTACCAAGAGACCCAGTACTTC
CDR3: CASSPGTGIQYQETQYF

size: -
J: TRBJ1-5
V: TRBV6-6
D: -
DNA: TGTGCCAGCAGTTACTCGATAAGCTTTCAGCCCCAGCATTTT
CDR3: CASSYSISFQPQHF

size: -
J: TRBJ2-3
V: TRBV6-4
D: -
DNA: TGTGCCAGCAGCCCAGCCGGGACACCTACGCAGTATTTT
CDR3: CASSPAGTPTQYF

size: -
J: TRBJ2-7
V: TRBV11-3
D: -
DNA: TGTGCCAGCAGCCCGAACAGGGAGGGCGAGCAGTACTTC
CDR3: CASSPNREGEQYF

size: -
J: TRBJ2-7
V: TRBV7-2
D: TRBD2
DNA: TGTGCCAGCAGCTTAAGGACTAGCGGGACCTACGAGCAGTACTTC
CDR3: CASSLRTSGTYEQYF

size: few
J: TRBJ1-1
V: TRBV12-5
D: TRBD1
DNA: TGTGCTAGCGGACAGGGCGTCACTGAAGCTTTCTTT
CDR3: CASGQGVTEAFF

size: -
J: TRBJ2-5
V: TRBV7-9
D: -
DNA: TGTGCCAGCAGCTTAGACCAGGGCGCTCGGGAGACCCAGTACTTC
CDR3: CASSLDQGARETQYF

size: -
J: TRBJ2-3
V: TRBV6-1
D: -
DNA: TGTGCCAGCAGAGAGCGGGCTGCTAGGGATACGCAGTATTTT
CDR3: CASRERAARDTQYF

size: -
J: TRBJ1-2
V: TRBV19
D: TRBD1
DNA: TGTGCCAGTAGCCTCCGGGACAGGGGGTCCCCTAACTATGGCTACACCTTC
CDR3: CASSLRDRGSPNYGYTF

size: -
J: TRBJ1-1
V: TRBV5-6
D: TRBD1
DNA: TGTGCCAGCAGCTTGTCACGATGGACAGGGGTTAACACTGAAGCTTTCTTT
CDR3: CASSLSRWTGVNTEAFF

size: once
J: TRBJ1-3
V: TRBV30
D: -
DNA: TGTGCCTGGGAGGGAGGTTCTGGAAACACCATATATTTT
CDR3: CAWEGGSGNTIYF

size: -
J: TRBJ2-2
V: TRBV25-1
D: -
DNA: TGTGCCAGCAGCCCTCTTCGTGGTTCGGGGGAGCCCCACGGGGAGCTGTTTTTT
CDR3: CASSPLRGSGEPHGELFF

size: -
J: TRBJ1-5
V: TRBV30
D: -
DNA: TGTGCCTGGAGCCCCGGGCCAGCGGCAAATCAGCCCCAGCATTTT
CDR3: CAWSPGPAANQPQHF

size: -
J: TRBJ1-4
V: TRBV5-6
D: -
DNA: TGTGCCAGCAGCTTGGCCGGGGGTGGTTTTAATGAAAAACTGTTTTTT
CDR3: CASSLAGGGFNEKLFF

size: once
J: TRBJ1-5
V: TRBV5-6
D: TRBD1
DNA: TGTGCCAGCAAAAACAGGGGCGCCCCCAGCAATCAGCCCCAGCATTTT
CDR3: CASKNRGAPSNQPQHF

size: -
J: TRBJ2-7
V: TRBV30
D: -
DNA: TGTGCCACCCAGACAGCGTCCTACGAGCAGTACTTC
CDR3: CATQTASYEQYF

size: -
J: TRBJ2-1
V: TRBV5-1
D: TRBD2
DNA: TGCGCCAGCAGCGAAGTAGCGGGGATGGGAGGTAATGAGCAGTTCTTC
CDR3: CASSEVAGMGGNEQFF

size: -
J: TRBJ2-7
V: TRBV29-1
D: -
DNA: TGCAGCGTTCTAGGACAAGGTGGCTCCTACGAGCAGTACTTC
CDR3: CSVLGQGGSYEQYF

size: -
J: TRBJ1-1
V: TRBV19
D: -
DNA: TGTGCCAGTAGTATCGCTCAGGCGTCCAACACTGAAGCTTTCTTT
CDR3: CASSIAQASNTEAFF

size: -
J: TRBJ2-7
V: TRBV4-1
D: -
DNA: TGCGCCAGCAGCCAAGATCTTATGGACATTGTCTCCTACGAGCAGTACTTC
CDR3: CASSQDLMDIVSYEQYF

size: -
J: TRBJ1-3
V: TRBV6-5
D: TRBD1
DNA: TGTGCCAGCAGTACAGGGGGCCGCGTTGGAAACACCATATATTTT
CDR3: CASSTGGRVGNTIYF